This is a list of T cell receptor beta chains from one sample in a study of T cell responses to AZD1222 COVID-19 vaccine. The assay was immunoSEQ multiplex PCR, and TCRdb's table has in-frame clones only and misses some. The table has about 100,000 clones, 86% seen once. Sequenced material: peripheral blood, taken on day 0 of AZD1222 vaccination. The receptors were gathered from an adult in good health. CDR3s include the opening cysteine and the closing phenylalanine or tryptophan. Clone size is shown for a subset of rows, as once, few, many or a class of expanded clone.

CDR3 protein	V gene	J gene	clone size
CASGSGYEQYF	TRBV12-5	TRBJ2-7	-
CASSETSTLLTDTQYF	TRBV7-6	TRBJ2-3	-
CASSTGTAATNEKLFF	TRBV5-1	TRBJ1-4	few
CASSPPGGSGNTIYF	TRBV18	TRBJ1-3	-
CASANGLAGGNEQFF	TRBV7-2	TRBJ2-1	-
CASSRGQGMGYTF	TRBV18	TRBJ1-2	-
CASSYSVQQPQHF	TRBV6-5	TRBJ1-5	-
CASSPSFTGGPEAFF	TRBV7-8	TRBJ1-1	-
CASSGTSGGADTQYF	TRBV10-1	TRBJ2-3	-
CASSRPGQRNTEAFF	TRBV23-1	TRBJ1-1	-
CATSDSPGLAGGQYNEQFF	TRBV24-1	TRBJ2-1	-
CASSTSGQGLEKLFF	TRBV9	TRBJ1-4	once
CASSHRSRGSDTQYF	TRBV4-3	TRBJ2-3	-